This paragraph reports one T cell receptor beta chain. The antigen is unknown. It was 8 to 10 ml of fresh peripheral blood that supplied the PBMCs. Authors of the study amplified TCR beta CDR3 regions from RNA transcripts. First-round RT-PCR targeting the TCR CDR3 was performed with the HTBI primer set. TCRdb reanalysed the multiplex PCR reads using MiXCR and keeps one entry per CDR3 protein. The sample records some 800,000 distinct CDR3 sequences, roughly 40% being singletons. These data are taken from a study of T cells in Graves' hyperthyroidism and ophthalmopathy. Across the whole study: Prior to any treatment, at the point of initial diagnosis, peripheral blood was collected. Study outcomes and limitations: Most thyroid-expanded clonotypes above 0.001 were also found in blood. Ophthalmopathy was identified by the model a median around 6.3 months ahead of onset.

Unmatched junction bases numbered 6, after V lost 4 bases and J lost 0 bases. This CDR3 contains 15 residues. Germline V gives CDR1 MGHRA, CDR2 YSYEKL. The sequence was obtained from a man between 18 and 29 years old with Graves' hyperthyroidism. The V and J genes are TRBV4-1 and TRBJ2-7; 7 bases match TRBD1. The sequenced sample consisted of blood. The CDR3 loop reads CASSRGTEASYEQYF. CDR3 DNA sequence: TGCGCCAGCAGCCGGGGGACAGAAGCCTCCTACGAGCAGTACTTC.